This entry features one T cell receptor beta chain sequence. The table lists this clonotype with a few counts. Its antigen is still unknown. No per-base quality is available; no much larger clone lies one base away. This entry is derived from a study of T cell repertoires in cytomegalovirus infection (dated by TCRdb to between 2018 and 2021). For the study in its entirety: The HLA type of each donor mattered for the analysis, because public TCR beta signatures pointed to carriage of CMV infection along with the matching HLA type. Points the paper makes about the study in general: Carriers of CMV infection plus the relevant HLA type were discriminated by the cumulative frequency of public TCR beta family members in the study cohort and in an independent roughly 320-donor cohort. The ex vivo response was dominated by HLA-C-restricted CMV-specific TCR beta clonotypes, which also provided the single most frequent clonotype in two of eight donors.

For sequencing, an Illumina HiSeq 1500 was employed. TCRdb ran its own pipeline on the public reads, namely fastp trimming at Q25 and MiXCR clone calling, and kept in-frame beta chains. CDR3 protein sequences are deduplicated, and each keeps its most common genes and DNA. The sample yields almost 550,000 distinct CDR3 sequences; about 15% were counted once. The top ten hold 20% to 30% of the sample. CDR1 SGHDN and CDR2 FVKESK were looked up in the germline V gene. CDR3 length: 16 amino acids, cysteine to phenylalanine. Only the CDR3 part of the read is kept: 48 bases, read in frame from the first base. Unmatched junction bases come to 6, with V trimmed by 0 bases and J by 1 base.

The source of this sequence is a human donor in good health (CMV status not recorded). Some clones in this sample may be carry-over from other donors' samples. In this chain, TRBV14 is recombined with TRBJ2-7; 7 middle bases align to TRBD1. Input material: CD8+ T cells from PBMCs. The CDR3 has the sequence CASSQEPGTDSYEQYF. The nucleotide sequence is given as TGTGCCAGCAGCCAAGAGCCCGGGACAGATTCCTACGAGCAGTACTTC.